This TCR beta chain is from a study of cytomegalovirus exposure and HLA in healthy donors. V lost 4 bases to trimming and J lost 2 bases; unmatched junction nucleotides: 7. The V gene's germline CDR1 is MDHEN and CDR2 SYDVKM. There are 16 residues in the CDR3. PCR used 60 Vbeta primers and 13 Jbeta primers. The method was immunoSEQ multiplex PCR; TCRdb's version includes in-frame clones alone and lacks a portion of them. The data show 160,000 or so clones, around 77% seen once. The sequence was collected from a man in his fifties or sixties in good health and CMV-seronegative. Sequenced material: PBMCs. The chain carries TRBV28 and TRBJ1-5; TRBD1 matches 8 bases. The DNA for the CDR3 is TGTGCCAGCAGTTCTCTAGACAGGGGCGGCAATCAGCCCCAGCATTTT. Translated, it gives CASSSLDRGGNQPQHF.